This entry lists 11 T cell receptor beta chains sequenced from one sample in a study of multiple sclerosis patients with progressive multifocal leukoencephalopathy. Produced via immunoSEQ multiplex PCR; TCRdb's table is partial and in-frame only. The table records approximately 30,000 clones, 87% of them present only once. The sample's time point: time of PML onset. Specimen: PBMCs, collected from a patient treated with natalizumab. These receptors originate from a woman in her thirties or forties with progressive multifocal leukoencephalopathy.

Only a few counts were recorded for this clone. The V and J genes are TRBV5-1 and TRBJ1-2, with unresolved D. The CDR3 sequence is 15 residues long. Trimming removed 1 base at V and 1 base at J, with 11 bases between. Germline-derived CDR1 and CDR2 are SGHRS and YFSETQ. The CDR3 sequence is CASSLRTAGNYGYTF. The CDR3, as DNA: TGCGCCAGCAGCTTGAGGACGGCTGGTAACTATGGCTACACCTTC.

This rearrangement joins TRBV7-8 to TRBJ1-5, with no clear D. V shed 0 bases and J shed 2 bases, with 11 bases lying between them. The germline V gene has CDR1 SGHVS and CDR2 FQNEAQ. The CDR3 is 16 amino acids. CDR3 region: CASSLARFRGNQPQHF. In DNA, the CDR3 is TGTGCCAGCAGCTTAGCGCGTTTTAGGGGCAATCAGCCCCAGCATTTT. Together with reference TRBV7-8 and TRBJ1-5, the CDR3 gives the full variable domain: GAGVSQSPRYKVAKRGQDVALRCDPISGHVSLFWYQQALGQGPEFLTYFQNEAQLDKSGLPSDRFFAERPEGSVSTLKIQRTQQEDSAVYLCASSLARFRGNQPQHFGDGTRLSIL.

V and J are TRBV6-5 and TRBJ1-6, with D maybe TRBD1 (5 bases). The CDR3 extends over 16 amino acids. V gave up 2 bases and J gave up 7 bases, with 15 bases separating them. Germline CDR1 MNHEY, CDR2 SVGAGI. The CDR3 region has the DNA TGTGCCAGCAGTTACGGGGCAGGCCGGTGGAATTCACCCCTCCACTTT. The encoded protein is CASSYGAGRWNSPLHF.

J is TRBJ2-7 and V is TRBV19; TRBD1 aligns across 10 bases. The CDR3 spans 14 residues. V was clipped by 3 bases and J by 3 bases; unmatched bases: 2. Germline lookup yields CDR1 LNHDA and CDR2 SQIVND (reference sequence). Here the CDR3 reads CASSMGQGSYEQYF. The CDR3 DNA follows: TGTGCCAGTAGTATGGGACAGGGGAGCTACGAGCAGTACTTC. Based on the CDR3 plus reference TRBV19 and TRBJ2-7, the full variable domain is DGGITQSPKYLFRKEGQNVTLSCEQNLNHDAMYWYRQDPGQGLRLIYYSQIVNDFQKGDIAEGYSVSREKKESFPLTVTSAQKNPTAFYLCASSMGQGSYEQYFGPGTRLTVT.

This clone ranks as large. The V gene is TRBV29-1, the J gene TRBJ1-1; TRBD1 matches at 9 bases. The J segment lost 4 bases and the V segment lost 7 bases, leaving 4 bases of the junction unmatched. Germline values: CDR1 SQVTM, CDR2 ANQGSEA. CDR3 length equals 12 residues. The DNA for the CDR3 is TGCAGCGAACAGGGGGCAGGCACTGAAGCTTTCTTT. Its protein is CSEQGAGTEAFF.

The chain joins TRBV5-4 to TRBJ1-2, with 7 bases aligning to TRBD1. Germline CDR1 SGHNT, CDR2 YYREEE (reference sequence). Trimming removed 3 bases from V and 4 bases from J; junction bases left unmatched: 3. This CDR3 comprises 13 residues. CDR3 in amino acids: CASSSTGVYGYTF. CDR3 nucleotides: TGTGCCAGCAGCTCAACAGGGGTCTATGGCTACACCTTC.

The rearrangement joins TRBV5-1 to TRBJ1-4; D gene uncertain. V dropped 1 base and J dropped 6 bases, with 7 bases sitting between them. Germline values: CDR1 SGHRS, CDR2 YFSETQ. The CDR3 spans 13 residues. The CDR3 DNA sequence: TGCGCCAGCAGCTTGTGGGATGATGAAAAACTGTTTTTT. This translates into CASSLWDDEKLFF.

The V call is TRBV9, the J call TRBJ2-3; no firm D call. Germline V CDR1 and CDR2: SGDLS, YYNGEE. This CDR3 contains 15 residues. Trimming removed 1 base at V and 0 bases at J, with 9 bases between. CDR3 protein: CASSVWSGSTDTQYF. The CDR3 region has the DNA TGTGCCAGCAGCGTATGGTCCGGGAGCACAGATACGCAGTATTTT.

This clone was counted only a few times. The rearrangement links TRBV16 to TRBJ1-2; D unresolved. Germline CDR1 and CDR2: KGHSY and FQNENV. The CDR3 is made up of 12 amino acids. V was pared by 4 bases and J by 6 bases, with 9 bases between. The CDR3 loop is CASSLRRDGYTF. CDR3 nucleotides: TGTGCCAGCAGCCTCAGAAGGGATGGCTACACCTTC.

CDR3 in amino acids: CASSFNLQPQHF. The CDR3 DNA sequence: TGTGCCAGCAGCTTCAATCTCCAGCCCCAGCATTTT. This chain connects TRBV7-2 to TRBJ1-5; unclear D gene. Trimming pared 3 bases from V and 7 bases from J, leaving 7 bases between. The CDR3 totals 12 residues. From germline, CDR1 is SGHTA and CDR2 FQGNSA.

This chain joins TRBV19 and TRBJ2-7; D not certain. V gave up 2 bases and J gave up 0 bases, with 11 bases separating them. Per the germline V gene, CDR1 is LNHDA and CDR2 is SQIVND (reference sequence). The length of the CDR3 is 15 residues. The CDR3 DNA reads as TGTGCCAGTAGTATATCCGGGTCCCCCTCCTACGAGCAGTACTTC. This encodes CASSISGSPSYEQYF.